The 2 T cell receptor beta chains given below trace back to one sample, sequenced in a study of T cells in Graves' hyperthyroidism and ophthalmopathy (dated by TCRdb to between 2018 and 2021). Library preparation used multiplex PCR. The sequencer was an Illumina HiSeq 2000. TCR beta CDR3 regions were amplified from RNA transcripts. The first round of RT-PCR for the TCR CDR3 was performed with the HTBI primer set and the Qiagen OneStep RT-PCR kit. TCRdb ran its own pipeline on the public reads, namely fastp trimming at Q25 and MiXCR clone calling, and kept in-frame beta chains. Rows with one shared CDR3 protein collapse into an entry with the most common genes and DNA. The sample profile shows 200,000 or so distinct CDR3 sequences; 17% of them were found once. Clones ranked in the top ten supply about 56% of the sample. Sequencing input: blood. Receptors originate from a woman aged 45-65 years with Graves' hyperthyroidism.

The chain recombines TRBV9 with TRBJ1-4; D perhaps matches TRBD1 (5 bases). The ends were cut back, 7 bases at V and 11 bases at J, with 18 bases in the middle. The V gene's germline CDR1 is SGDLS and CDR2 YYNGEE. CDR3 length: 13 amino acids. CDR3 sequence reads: CASGPGPEGKLFF. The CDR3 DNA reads TGTGCCAGCGGGCCGGGACCCGAGGGTAAACTGTTTTTT.

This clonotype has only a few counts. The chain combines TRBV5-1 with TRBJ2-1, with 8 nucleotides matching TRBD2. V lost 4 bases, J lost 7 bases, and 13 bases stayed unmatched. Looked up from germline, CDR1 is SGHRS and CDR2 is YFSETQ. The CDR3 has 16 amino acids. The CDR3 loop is CASSRLSGSYANEQFF. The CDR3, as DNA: TGCGCCAGCAGCAGACTAAGCGGGAGTTATGCGAATGAGCAGTTCTTC.